Below are 21 T cell receptor beta chains sequenced from a single sample in a study of read filtering for tumor transcriptome and immune sequencing. The library was built from about 400 ng RNA with molecular barcoded adaptors for alpha/delta and beta/gamma chains. MiXCR, run by TCRdb on the reads, gives a single entry per CDR3 protein. The sample includes about 130,000 distinct CDR3 sequences, 13% of them seen just once. Sequencing was performed on a population of CD138-negative cells sorted from bone marrow. These receptors came from a donor older than 35 with multiple myeloma.

Worth noting for this clonotype: A clone one base away is much larger, so this may be a read error. The CDR3 does not close with the conserved phenylalanine or tryptophan, likely indicating a read error. The gene calls are TRBV10-3 and TRBJ2-5; 16 bases align to TRBD2. The CDR3 length is 18 residues. The ends lost 10 bases at V and 0 bases at J; junction bases unmatched: 11. Germline values: CDR1 ENHRY, CDR2 SYGVKD. The CDR3 protein is CATSTGTSGRGYQETQYS. CDR3 nucleotides: TGTGCCACATCAACCGGGACTAGCGGGAGGGGGTACCAAGAGACCCAGTACTCC.

This clonotype has a count of ten or more. V gene TRBV7-9 combines with J gene TRBJ2-7; D remains unclear. There are 16 residues in the CDR3. V was clipped by 4 bases and J by 2 bases, with 18 bases between them. CDR1 is SEHNR and CDR2 is FQNEAQ in the germline V gene (reference sequence). Written as DNA, the CDR3 is TGTGCCAGCAGCTCACTAACTACGGGCAGCACCTACGAGCAGTACTTC. Translated, it gives CASSSLTTGSTYEQYF.

At least ten counts were recorded for this clonotype. The chain recombines TRBV5-1 with TRBJ2-1; 7 nucleotides match TRBD2. This CDR3 has 13 residues. V dropped 3 bases and J dropped 5; count of bases not matched to a gene: 2. The germline V gene has CDR1 SGHRS and CDR2 YFSETQ. In DNA, the CDR3 is TGCGCCAGCAGCTCCGGGAGGAACAATGAGCAGTTCTTC. Translation gives CASSSGRNNEQFF.

This clonotype was observed at least ten times. The CDR3 loop reads CATSDPAGEYQETQYF. In DNA, the CDR3 is TGTGCCACCAGTGATCCAGCGGGGGAGTACCAAGAGACCCAGTACTTC. The gene calls are TRBV24-1 and TRBJ2-5; the match to TRBD2 covers 8 bases. Germline V gene lookup returns CDR1 KGHDR and CDR2 SFDVKD. Trimming cost V 3 bases and J 0 bases; bases outside gene matches: 5. The CDR3 is 16 amino acids.

This clonotype was counted between two and nine times. The rearrangement uses TRBV20-1 and TRBJ2-5, with D possibly being TRBD2 (5 bases). CDR1 is DFQATT, CDR2 SNEGSKA, per germline (reference sequence). Trimming removed 4 bases at V and 5 bases at J, with 14 bases between. This CDR3 is 13 amino acids long. The CDR3 is CSATSGSAETQYF. For the CDR3, the DNA is TGCAGTGCTACCTCGGGGTCGGCGGAGACCCAGTACTTC.

The CDR3 DNA follows: TGCAGTGCAGACGAATATAATGAAAAACTGTTTTTT. Amino acids: CSADEYNEKLFF. The chain joins TRBV20-1 to TRBJ1-4, with D unresolved. V was shortened by 6 bases and J by 4 bases, with 9 bases between the two germline ends. This CDR3 region has 12 residues. Germline CDR1 and CDR2: DFQATT and SNEGSKA (reference sequence).

For this clonotype: This sequence may be a read error, since a much larger clone differs from it by one base. The V gene is TRBV19, the J gene TRBJ1-5; TRBD1 agrees at 8 bases. The J segment lost 11 bases and the V segment lost 4 bases, leaving 16 bases of the junction unmatched. The CDR3 loop spans 16 amino acids. From germline, CDR1 is LNHDA and CDR2 SQIVND (reference sequence). CDR3 DNA sequence: TGTGCCAGTAGTACGAGGGACAGGCCATCCATCATTTCCCAGCATTTT. Residues: CASSTRDRPSIISQHF.

The chain combines TRBV7-9 with TRBJ2-3; D remains unclear. Deletions cut 4 bases from V and 10 bases from J, with 12 bases between. Germline V CDR1 and CDR2: SEHNR, FQNEAQ (reference sequence). The CDR3 runs to 12 residues. CDR3 nucleotide sequence: TGTGCCAGCAGCTCGCCCTATACCGCGCAGTATTTT. As protein: CASSSPYTAQYF.

The chain is built from TRBV29-1 and TRBJ1-1; the match to TRBD1 covers 7 bases. The V and J ends lost 0 bases and 1 base, in that order; junction bases with no gene match: 11. This CDR3 comprises 17 residues. Germline V CDR1 and CDR2: SQVTM, ANQGSEA. CDR3 residues: CSVEDPRQGRGNTEAFF. The CDR3 DNA reads as TGCAGCGTTGAAGACCCTCGACAGGGCCGGGGGAACACTGAAGCTTTCTTT.

As concerns this clonotype: A single base separates this from a much larger clone, so it may be a read error. This chain connects TRBV7-2 to TRBJ2-5; 9 bases map to TRBD1. Germline loops: CDR1 SGHTA, CDR2 FQGNSA. The CDR3 contains 14 residues. Trimming cost V 1 base and J 4 bases; bases outside gene matches: 1. The CDR3 DNA sequence: TGTGCCAGCAGCTTAGTGACAGGGGGAGAGACCCAGTACTTC. It is translated as CASSLVTGGETQYF. Drawing the rest from reference TRBV7-2 and TRBJ2-5, the complete variable domain is GAGVSQSPSNKVTEKGKDVELRCDPISGHTALYWYRQSLGQGLEFLIYFQGNSAPDKSGLPSDRFSAERTGGSVSTLTIQRTQQEDSAVYLCASSLVTGGETQYFGPGTRLLVL.

This clonotype was counted a single time. This clone may be a read error of a much larger clone one base away. The chain employs TRBV12-3 or TRBV12-4 and TRBJ2-7; the match to TRBD1 covers 10 bases. The CDR3 spans 15 residues. The CDR3 nucleotides read TGTGCCAGCAGTTTACGGACAGGGGGGACCTACGAGCAGTGCTTC. It encodes CASSLRTGGTYEQCF.

In its sample, this clonotype was seen many times. The chain combines TRBV10-3 with TRBJ2-3; 11 nucleotides match TRBD2. Germline V gene lookup returns CDR1 ENHRY and CDR2 SYGVKD. The CDR3 has 16 residues. The V and J ends lost 7 bases and 5 bases, in that order; junction bases with no gene match: 11. CDR3 sequence (DNA): TGTGCCATCAAACCGGGACTAGCGGTCGAGAAAGATACGCAGTATTTT. It is translated as CAIKPGLAVEKDTQYF.

Comments on this clonotype: A junction boundary mismatches the germline segment, possibly from a read error. The rearrangement joins TRBV5-1 to TRBJ1-2, with a possible D match to TRBD1 (6 bases). Germline V lookup: CDR1 SGHRS, CDR2 YFSETQ. CDR3 length: 13 residues. This CDR3 is CASSMGANYGNTF. The CDR3 region has the DNA TGCGCCAGCAGCATGGGGGCTAACTATGGCAACACCTTC.

The sample holds many counts of this clonotype. The J gene is TRBJ2-1, the V gene TRBV4-1; 12 bases are shared with TRBD2. Looked up from germline, CDR1 is MGHRA and CDR2 is YSYEKL. CDR3 length: 17 amino acids. V was pared by 0 bases and J by 5 bases, with 5 bases of the junction left unmatched. The CDR3 loop reads CASSQDLASGRDNEQFF. The CDR3 bases are TGCGCCAGCAGCCAAGATCTAGCTAGCGGGAGGGACAATGAGCAGTTCTTC.

This clonotype was seen at least ten times. This rearrangement joins TRBV24-1 to TRBJ1-5; 9 bases map to TRBD1. The CDR3 is 17 amino acids. From germline, CDR1 is KGHDR and CDR2 SFDVKD. Losses at the gene ends were 4 bases for V and 0 bases for J; bases not matched to a gene: 6. In nucleotides, the CDR3 is TGTGCCACCAGTGAGGGTGGACAGGGGCATAGCAATCAGCCCCAGCATTTT. Amino acids: CATSEGGQGHSNQPQHF.

This clonotype was recorded a few times. The chain employs TRBV4-2 and TRBJ1-1; 10 bases agree with TRBD1. Germline CDR1 reads LGHNA; CDR2 reads YNFKEQ. This CDR3 is built from 17 residues. The V and J ends lost 1 base and 3 bases, in that order; junction bases with no gene match: 8. CDR3 coding DNA: TGTGCCAGCAGCCAAGTCCGGGCCGGGACAGGGGACACTGAAGCTTTCTTT. Translation gives CASSQVRAGTGDTEAFF.

For this clonotype: A much more abundant neighbour one base away suggests this may be a read error. This sequence joins TRBV12-3 or TRBV12-4 and TRBJ2-2; D call uncertain. This CDR3 is 12 amino acids long. CDR3 DNA: TGTGCCATCAGAGCGTACACCGAGGAGCTGTTTTTT. Translated: CAIRAYTEELFF.

V and J are TRBV18 and TRBJ1-3; D perhaps matches TRBD1 (6 bases). Trimming took 3 bases from V and 2 from J, leaving 11 bases between them. The CDR3 runs 15 residues. From germline, CDR1 is KGHSH and CDR2 LQKENI. CDR3 DNA sequence: TGTGCCAGCTCACCCTCAGGGGATCCTGGAAACACCATATATTTT. Translated: CASSPSGDPGNTIYF.

This clonotype was seen a few times. The chain has TRBV10-2 and TRBJ2-7; a weak D match, TRBD1 (5 bases). CDR3 length equals 13 residues. Deletions cut 3 bases from V and 2 bases from J, with 8 bases between. In germline, CDR1 is WSHSY, CDR2 SAAADI. The CDR3 DNA sequence: TGCGCCAGCAGTGAAGGGGCCGCCTACGAGCAGTACTTC. The encoded protein is CASSEGAAYEQYF.

This clonotype showed up just a few times. The V call is TRBV10-2, the J call TRBJ1-5; D gene ambiguous. CDR1 is WSHSY, CDR2 SAAADI, per germline. The CDR3 contains 13 residues. The V and J ends lost 0 bases and 7 bases respectively, with 7 bases between them. The CDR3 loop is CASSESLLQPQHF. Written as DNA, the CDR3 is TGCGCCAGCAGTGAGTCGCTACTGCAGCCCCAGCATTTT.

In this sample, this clonotype turned up many times. The chain combines TRBV19 with TRBJ2-1; D is unclear. This CDR3 is 12 amino acids long. The germline V and J ends were trimmed by 3 bases and 7 bases, with 7 bases remaining between them. CDR1 and CDR2 (germline): LNHDA, SQIVND (reference sequence). The CDR3 bases are TGTGCCAGTAGTATTAGAGAAAATGAGCAGTTCTTC. Residues: CASSIRENEQFF.